This T cell receptor (beta chain) emerged from a study of T cell responses to AZD1222 COVID-19 vaccine. For the study at large: Pooling was applied to second doses at about 4 or about 12 weeks. Study-wide findings and caveats: The donor group comprised mostly white British people and more females; the analysis possibly underestimated clonal diversity. Breadth and depth of Spike-specific TCRs rose after two AZD1222 doses. Close to half of spike-specific TCRs reportedly recognize unmutated variant regions.

Assay used: immunoSEQ multiplex PCR; TCRdb lists only in-frame clones, some missing. Of 100,000 to 150,000 clones in the sample, roughly 86% were seen once. A note on this clone: Its matching antigen is unknown.

V lost 5 bases, J lost 5 bases, and 3 bases stayed unmatched. Germline V gene lookup returns CDR1 MNHEY and CDR2 SVGEGT. The CDR3 totals 13 residues. The chain couples TRBV6-2 or TRBV6-3 to TRBJ2-7; 10 positions match TRBD2. The receptor comes from an adult in good health. The material sequenced was peripheral blood, taken on day 0 of AZD1222 vaccination. The CDR3 loop is CASSHGTSDEQYF. Written as DNA, the CDR3 is TGTGCCAGCAGTCACGGGACTAGCGACGAGCAGTACTTC.